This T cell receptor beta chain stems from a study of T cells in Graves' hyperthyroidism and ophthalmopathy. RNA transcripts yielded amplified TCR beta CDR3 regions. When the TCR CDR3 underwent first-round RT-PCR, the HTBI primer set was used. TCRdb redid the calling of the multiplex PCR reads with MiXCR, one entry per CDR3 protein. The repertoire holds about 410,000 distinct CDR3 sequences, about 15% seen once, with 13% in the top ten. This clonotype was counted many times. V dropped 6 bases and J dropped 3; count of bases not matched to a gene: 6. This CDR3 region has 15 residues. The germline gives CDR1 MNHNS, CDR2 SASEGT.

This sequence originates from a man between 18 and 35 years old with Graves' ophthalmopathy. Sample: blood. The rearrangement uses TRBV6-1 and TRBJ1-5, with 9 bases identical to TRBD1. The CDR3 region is CASRAGTGHNQPQHF. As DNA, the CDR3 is TGTGCCAGCAGAGCCGGGACAGGGCACAATCAGCCCCAGCATTTT.